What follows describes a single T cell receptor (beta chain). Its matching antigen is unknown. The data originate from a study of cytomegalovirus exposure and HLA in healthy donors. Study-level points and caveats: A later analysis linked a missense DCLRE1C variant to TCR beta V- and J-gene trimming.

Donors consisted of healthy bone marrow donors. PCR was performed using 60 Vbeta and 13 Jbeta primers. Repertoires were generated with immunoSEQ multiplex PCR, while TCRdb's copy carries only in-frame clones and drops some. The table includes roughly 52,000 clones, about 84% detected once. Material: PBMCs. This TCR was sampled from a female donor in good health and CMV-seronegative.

CDR3 amino acids: CASSPRSGNQPQHF. In DNA form, the CDR3 reads TGTGCCAGCAGCCCACGGTCCGGGAATCAGCCCCAGCATTTT. The chain employs TRBV7-2 and TRBJ1-5, with no clear D. V was pared by 5 bases and J by 4 bases, with 12 bases between. The CDR3 is 14 residues long. Germline CDR1 and CDR2: SGHTA and FQGNSA.